The rows below give T cell receptor beta chains drawn from one sample of a study of CD8+ T cells in alopecia areata. Profiled with immunoSEQ multiplex PCR; TCRdb holds only in-frame clones, not every one. Here the sample spans over 150,000 clones, 50% to 60% being singletons. The sample was CD4+ T cells sorted from blood, taken at week 0. These receptors all stem from a human donor with alopecia areata. The CDR3 runs from the conserved cysteine through the conserved F or W. The D gene is left open where the match is weak. Clone size, where shown, is once, few, many, or a class for clones that have expanded.

NA | TRBJ1-1 | TRBV4-2 | NA | CASSSRLNTEAFF | TGTGCCAGCAGCTCCCGATTGAACACTGAAGCTTTCTTT
NA | TRBJ2-5 | TRBV29-1 | NA | CSGCDGGEETQYF | TGCAGCGGTTGTGACGGAGGAGAAGAGACCCAGTACTTC
NA | TRBJ2-7 | TRBV7-9 | TRBD1 | CASSSGTGTYEQYF | TGTGCCAGCAGCTCCGGGACAGGGACCTACGAGCAGTACTTC
NA | TRBJ2-3 | TRBV4-1 | TRBD2 | CASSFRTSGGTDTQYF | TGCGCCAGCAGCTTCCGGACTAGCGGGGGGACAGATACGCAGTATTTT
NA | TRBJ2-7 | TRBV9 | NA | CASSVGQLNEQYF | TGTGCCAGCAGCGTAGGTCAGCTTAACGAGCAGTACTTC
NA | TRBJ2-5 | TRBV4-2 | TRBD2 | CASSSGLAGGQETQYF | TGTGCCAGCAGCAGCGGACTAGCGGGGGGACAAGAGACCCAGTACTTC
once | TRBJ2-7 | TRBV2 | NA | CASTPTRTYEQYF | TGTGCCAGCACCCCGACGAGGACCTACGAGCAGTACTTC
NA | TRBJ2-5 | TRBV5-1 | NA | CASSLTGREETQYF | TGCGCCAGCAGCTTAACAGGCAGGGAAGAGACCCAGTACTTC
NA | TRBJ2-2 | TRBV5-4 | TRBD2 | CASSRGTSRDTGELFF | TGTGCCAGCAGCAGAGGGACTAGCCGGGACACCGGGGAGCTGTTTTTT
NA | TRBJ2-7 | TRBV6-1 | NA | CASTEQALYEQYF | TGTGCCAGCACGGAACAGGCCCTATACGAGCAGTACTTC